These 15 T cell receptor beta chains were sequenced from one sample in a study of T cells after yellow fever vaccination (dated by TCRdb to between 2018 and 2021). The library was obtained by 5' RACE. The instrument given in TCRdb is Illumina HiSeq 2500. TCRdb reanalyzed the raw reads on its own, using fastp at Q25 for trimming and MiXCR for clone calling, and kept in-frame beta chains. Duplicate CDR3 protein sequences are folded into a single record with the most common DNA and genes. The sample records under 300,000 distinct CDR3 sequences, 13% of which are singletons. About 0.54% of the sample lies in the top ten. In the paper's terms, the treatment or condition label means: live attenuated yellow fever vaccine strain. The specimen was CD4+ T cells sorted from PBMCs, collected 45 days after the yellow fever booster vaccination. Every receptor here comes from a man aged 25-45 years who received the YFV17D yellow fever vaccine.

This clonotype was found a few times. This chain joins TRBV7-9 and TRBJ1-5, with TRBD1 matching over 8 bases. With 5 bases clipped from V and 0 bases from J, the junction kept 3 bases outside the gene matches. CDR1 and CDR2 from the germline V gene are SEHNR and FQNEAQ (reference sequence). CDR3 length equals 15 residues. CDR3 residues: CASSQDRVSNQPQHF. The CDR3 bases are TGTGCCAGCAGCCAGGACAGGGTTAGCAATCAGCCCCAGCATTTT.

The chain combines TRBV5-1 with TRBJ2-1; TRBD2 might be the D (6 bases). Germline values: CDR1 SGHRS, CDR2 YFSETQ. Trimming took 7 bases from V and 8 from J, leaving 16 bases between them. This CDR3 is built from 13 residues. CDR3 sequence: CASQEHSGDEQFF. In nucleotides, the CDR3 is TGCGCCAGCCAAGAGCATTCGGGGGATGAGCAGTTCTTC.

This chain uses TRBV18 with TRBJ2-7; perhaps D is TRBD1 or TRBD2 (7 bases each). The CDR3 length is 15 residues. Germline CDR1 is KGHSH and CDR2 is LQKENI. V was trimmed by 1 base and J by 2 bases, leaving 12 bases between them. The CDR3 here is CASSPLQGGPYEQYF. For the CDR3, the DNA is TGTGCCAGCTCACCACTCCAGGGGGGGCCCTACGAGCAGTACTTC.

The V and J genes are TRBV5-1 and TRBJ1-6, with D perhaps TRBD1 (6 bases). The V end lost 0 bases, the J end lost 7 bases, and 8 bases lay between the germline ends. Germline V gene sequence: CDR1 SGHRS, CDR2 YFSETQ. The CDR3 is made up of 14 amino acids. CDR3 region: CASSLGQENSPLHF. The CDR3 region has the DNA TGCGCCAGCAGCTTGGGACAGGAGAATTCACCCCTCCACTTT.

The chain employs TRBV20-1 and TRBJ2-3; D perhaps matches TRBD2 (6 bases). Trimming shortened V by 0 bases and J by 0 bases, and 10 bases separated the two germline ends. The CDR3 is 15 amino acids. The germline gives CDR1 DFQATT, CDR2 SNEGSKA (reference sequence). This CDR3 reads CSARDFGGSTDTQYF. CDR3 nucleotide sequence: TGCAGTGCTAGAGATTTCGGGGGAAGCACAGATACGCAGTATTTT.

This clonotype was observed many times. The CDR3 DNA is TGTGCCAGCAGCTTAGGGAACTCTGAGCAGTTCTTC. Translation: CASSLGNSEQFF. V and J are TRBV7-2 and TRBJ2-1; D gene uncertain. V lost 1 base, J lost 9 bases, and 7 bases lay in between. CDR3 size: 12 residues. In germline, CDR1 is SGHTA, CDR2 FQGNSA.

The rearrangement uses TRBV29-1 and TRBJ1-2; unclear D gene. The V gene's germline CDR1 is SQVTM and CDR2 ANQGSEA. V lost 3 bases and J 2 bases, leaving 16 bases between the germline ends. CDR3 size: 15 residues. CDR3 sequence reads: CSVEWRIPLNYGYTF. The CDR3 DNA sequence: TGCAGCGTTGAGTGGAGGATTCCCCTCAACTATGGCTACACCTTC.

This clonotype has a handful of counts. The chain has TRBV10-3 and TRBJ2-7; 13 bases fit TRBD2. The CDR3 spans 15 residues. After removal of 3 bases from V and 5 bases from J, the junction contained 4 bases not matched to a gene. Germline V gene data show CDR1 as ENHRY and CDR2 as SYGVKD. Here the CDR3 reads CAISDLGLAGDEQYF. The CDR3 bases are TGTGCCATCAGTGACCTAGGACTAGCGGGAGACGAGCAGTACTTC.

The chain employs TRBV6-2 or TRBV6-3 and TRBJ2-7; 7 nucleotides agree with TRBD1. Looked up from germline, CDR1 is MNHEY and CDR2 is SVGEGT. The length of the CDR3 is 13 residues. The V gene end was trimmed by 7 bases and the J gene end by 3 bases; junction bases not matched to a gene: 6. CDR3 nucleotides: TGTGCCAGCAATACGGGACAGATCTACGAGCAGTACTTC. Translated: CASNTGQIYEQYF.

This clonotype was detected a few times. The chain combines TRBV11-2 with TRBJ2-5, with 12 positions matching TRBD2. Trimming took 11 bases from V and 3 from J; bases not matched to a gene: 4. Germline CDR1 reads SGHAT; CDR2 reads FQNNGV. The CDR3 contains 13 residues. Written as DNA, the CDR3 is TGTGCCGGGACTAGCGGGCCTGAAGAGACCCAGTACTTC. Translated, it gives CAGTSGPEETQYF.

The CDR3 is CAISRELSGELFF. As DNA, the CDR3 is TGTGCCATCAGCCGGGAGTTAAGCGGGGAGCTGTTTTTT. The gene calls are TRBV10-3 and TRBJ2-2; D is possibly TRBD2 (6 bases). Trimming left V 6 bases short and J 7 bases short, with 12 bases between. The germline V gene has CDR1 ENHRY and CDR2 SYGVKD. The CDR3 contains 13 residues.

This clonotype was detected a few times. This chain joins TRBV29-1 and TRBJ2-5, with no clear D. Trimming took off 8 bases at V and 5 bases at J, with 9 bases between the two ends. The V gene's germline CDR1 is SQVTM and CDR2 ANQGSEA. The CDR3 is 10 amino acids. DNA of the CDR3: TGCAGCACGAAGACTGAGACCCAGTACTTC. It codes for CSTKTETQYF.

The J gene is TRBJ1-2, the V gene TRBV7-9; 7 bases match TRBD1. CDR1 and CDR2 (germline): SEHNR, FQNEAQ (reference sequence). The CDR3 is 12 amino acids. After removal of 5 bases from V and 4 bases from J, the junction contained 1 base not matched to a gene. In DNA, the CDR3 is TGTGCCAGCAGCAGGGACAGCTATGGCTACACCTTC. Protein sequence: CASSRDSYGYTF.

Only a few counts were recorded for this clonotype. The V gene is TRBV12-3 or TRBV12-4, the J gene TRBJ2-7; D gene uncertain. Trimming removed 3 bases from V and 3 bases from J, with 9 bases in between. This CDR3 has 13 residues. Written as DNA, the CDR3 is TGTGCCAGCAGTTTCAGGACCCACTACGAGCAGTACTTC. It codes for CASSFRTHYEQYF.

The CDR3 is CASSPTRVPTDTQYF. CDR3 sequence (DNA): TGTGCCAGCAGCCCAACGAGGGTGCCCACAGATACGCAGTATTTT. This chain uses TRBV7-8 with TRBJ2-3; D perhaps matches TRBD2 (5 bases). There are 15 residues in the CDR3. Germline loops: CDR1 SGHVS, CDR2 FQNEAQ. V was shortened by 5 bases and J by 2 bases, with 14 bases between the two germline ends.